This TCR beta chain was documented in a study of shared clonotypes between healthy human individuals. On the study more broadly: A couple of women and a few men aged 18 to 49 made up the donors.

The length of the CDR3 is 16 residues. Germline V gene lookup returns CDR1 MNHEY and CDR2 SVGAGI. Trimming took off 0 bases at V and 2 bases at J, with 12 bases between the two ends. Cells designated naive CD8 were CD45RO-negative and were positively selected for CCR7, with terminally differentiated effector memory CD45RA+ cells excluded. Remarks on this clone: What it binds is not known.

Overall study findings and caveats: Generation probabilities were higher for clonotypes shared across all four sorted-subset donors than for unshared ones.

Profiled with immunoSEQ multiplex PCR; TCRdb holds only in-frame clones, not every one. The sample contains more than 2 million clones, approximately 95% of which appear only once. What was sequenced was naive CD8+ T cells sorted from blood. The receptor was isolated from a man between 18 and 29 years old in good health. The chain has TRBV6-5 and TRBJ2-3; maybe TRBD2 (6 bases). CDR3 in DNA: TGTGCCAGCAGTTACTCTGAGCGGGCACCCACAGATACGCAGTATTTT. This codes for CASSYSERAPTDTQYF.